Shown below are 21 T cell receptor beta chains from a single sample sequenced in a study of shared clonotypes between healthy human individuals. This table comes from immunoSEQ multiplex PCR, and its TCRdb copy is limited to in-frame clones, with some not included. The sample lists hundreds of thousands of clones, approximately 96% occurring once. Terminally differentiated effector memory CD45RA+ cells were excluded from the naive CD8 cells, which were CD45RO-negative and positively selected for CCR7. Sequenced sample: naive CD8+ T cells sorted from blood. These receptors all stem from a woman in her 30s in good health.

As to this clone: Other DNA sequences from this sample encode an identical CDR3 as well. The chain joins TRBV6-1 to TRBJ2-7, with unresolved D. From germline, CDR1 is MNHNS and CDR2 SASEGT. The CDR3 consists of 12 residues. The V end was cut by 2 bases, the J end by 4 bases, with 6 bases between. The CDR3 loop reads CASSELGYEQYF. CDR3 bases: TGTGCCAGCAGTGAATTGGGATACGAGCAGTACTTC.

This chain links TRBV9 with TRBJ2-3; D is unresolved. This CDR3 is built from 13 residues. Germline CDR1 SGDLS, CDR2 YYNGEE. V lost 1 base to trimming and J lost 1 base, with 4 bases between them. Here the CDR3 reads CASSVMGTDTQYF. The CDR3 region has the DNA TGTGCCAGCAGCGTAATGGGCACAGATACGCAGTATTTT.

This clone was seen a single time. CDR3 sequence reads: CASSFVGYEQYF. The CDR3 coding sequence is TGTGCCAGCAGTTTCGTAGGGTACGAGCAGTACTTC. The chain uses TRBV27 and TRBJ2-7; D is ambiguous. Germline values: CDR1 MNHEY, CDR2 SMNVEV (reference sequence). The germline V and J ends were trimmed by 3 bases and 4 bases, with 7 bases remaining between them. The CDR3 is made up of 12 amino acids.

The V and J genes are TRBV5-1 and TRBJ1-1; 7 bases fit TRBD1. Trimming at V came to 0 bases and at J to 4 bases, leaving 3 bases not matched to a gene. The germline V gene encodes CDR1 SGHRS and CDR2 YFSETQ. The CDR3 totals 14 residues. The CDR3 DNA reads TGCGCCAGCAGCTTGGTTCAGGGGGGCACTGAAGCTTTCTTT. Its protein is CASSLVQGGTEAFF.

The chain joins TRBV11-2 to TRBJ2-5, with TRBD2 matching over 11 bases. Germline CDR1 SGHAT, CDR2 FQNNGV. V dropped 5 bases and J dropped 4; count of bases not matched to a gene: 12. The CDR3 is 17 residues long. CDR3 DNA sequence: TGTGCCAGCAGCCCCATGCGGGGAGGACTAGCGGGAGAGACCCAGTACTTC. It specifies CASSPMRGGLAGETQYF.

The chain carries TRBV6-1 and TRBJ2-7, with D possibly TRBD1 on 5 matching bases. V dropped 3 bases and J dropped 3 bases, with 12 bases sitting between them. Germline CDR1 and CDR2: MNHNS and SASEGT. The CDR3 sequence is 14 residues long. The chain's CDR3 is CASSDFGASYEQYF. The DNA for the CDR3 is TGTGCCAGCAGTGACTTTGGGGCTAGCTACGAGCAGTACTTC.

The V and J genes are TRBV13 and TRBJ1-1; 7 nucleotides match TRBD1. The V segment lost 8 bases and the J segment 1 base; nucleotides outside the gene matches: 4. CDR1 is PRHDT, CDR2 FYEKMQ, per germline (reference sequence). The CDR3 covers 13 residues. CDR3 in DNA: TGTGCCAGCTCCCGGGACAGGAACACTGAAGCTTTCTTT. It codes for CASSRDRNTEAFF.

This chain's CDR3 is CASSLPPSGEQYF. The CDR3 DNA reads as TGCGCCAGCAGCTTGCCCCCTAGCGGGGAGCAGTACTTC. The chain uses TRBV5-1 and TRBJ2-7; TRBD2 matches at 8 bases. The CDR3 is 13 amino acids. The junction had 4 bases not matched to a gene; V was cut back by 1 base and J by 7 bases. Germline CDR1 reads SGHRS; CDR2 reads YFSETQ.

V is TRBV14 and J is TRBJ2-3; D remains ambiguous. The CDR3 length is 12 residues. Germline values: CDR1 SGHDN, CDR2 FVKESK. V gave up 1 base and J gave up 3 bases, with 2 bases separating them. CDR3: CASSQVTDTQYF. The CDR3 DNA follows: TGTGCCAGCAGCCAAGTGACAGATACGCAGTATTTT.

This sequence joins TRBV2 and TRBJ2-5, with 8 bases fitting TRBD2. The ends lost 7 bases at V and 3 bases at J; junction bases unmatched: 7. This CDR3 comprises 14 residues. Germline loops: CDR1 SNHLY, CDR2 FYNNEI. The CDR3 bases are TGTGCCAGCACTGCAACTAGCGGAAAAGAGACCCAGTACTTC. This codes for CASTATSGKETQYF.

This clone was seen a single time. This chain connects TRBV9 to TRBJ1-1; D might be TRBD1 (6 bases). CDR1 and CDR2 (germline): SGDLS, YYNGEE. The CDR3 runs to 15 residues. V gave up 3 bases and J gave up 5 bases, with 17 bases separating them. The CDR3 nucleotides read TGTGCCAGCAGCGAAATCGGGGGCCCTGGAACTGAAGCTTTCTTT. This sequence encodes CASSEIGGPGTEAFF.

The V gene is TRBV13, the J gene TRBJ1-2; the D gene is possibly TRBD1 (5 bases). The germline gives CDR1 PRHDT, CDR2 FYEKMQ (reference sequence). The CDR3 is made up of 17 amino acids. The V gene lost 10 bases and the J gene lost 2 bases, with 26 bases spanning the gap. CDR3 sequence: CAIRESGTPEGNYGYTF. The CDR3 DNA reads as TGTGCCATCAGGGAATCCGGGACCCCCGAGGGGAACTATGGCTACACCTTC.

This clone was seen once. This rearrangement joins TRBV9 to TRBJ2-7; TRBD2 matches 8 bases. CDR1 is SGDLS, CDR2 YYNGEE, per germline. The CDR3 is 15 residues long. Trimming removed 3 bases from V and 0 bases from J; junction bases left unmatched: 5. The CDR3 nucleotides are TGTGCCAGCAGCGAAGGTAGCGGGATCTCCTACGAGCAGTACTTC. It yields the protein CASSEGSGISYEQYF.

The genes are TRBV7-9 and TRBJ1-2, with 9 positions matching TRBD1. The length of the CDR3 is 18 residues. J was trimmed by 4 bases and V by 5 bases; bases with no gene match: 17. Germline lookup yields CDR1 SEHNR and CDR2 FQNEAQ (reference sequence). Here the CDR3 DNA reads TGTGCCAGCAGCCCTCCGACCCTTACAGGGGGCGAGCTCTATGGCTACACCTTC. Protein sequence: CASSPPTLTGGELYGYTF.

The V gene is TRBV5-8, the J gene TRBJ2-3; D call uncertain. The V end was cut by 0 bases, the J end by 6 bases, with 8 bases between. The germline V gene has CDR1 SGHTS and CDR2 YDEGEE. The CDR3 extends over 13 amino acids. CDR3: CASSLAHPDTQYF. The DNA for the CDR3 is TGTGCCAGCAGCTTGGCCCATCCGGATACGCAGTATTTT.

The V gene is TRBV7-9, the J gene TRBJ2-5; D unresolved. The CDR3 runs 14 residues. In germline, CDR1 is SEHNR, CDR2 FQNEAQ (reference sequence). V gave up 2 bases and J gave up 1 base, with 8 bases separating them. CDR3 sequence: CASSLSTAQETQYF. CDR3 coding DNA: TGTGCCAGCAGCTTAAGCACAGCCCAAGAGACCCAGTACTTC.

Comment on this clone: Given a much more abundant clone one base away, this may be a read error. The chain employs TRBV7-3 and TRBJ2-7; 11 nucleotides line up with TRBD1. CDR1 SGHTA and CDR2 FQGTGA come from the germline V gene. After removal of 5 bases from V and 3 bases from J, the junction contained 3 bases not matched to a gene. This CDR3 is 14 amino acids long. The CDR3 protein is CASSPGTGGYEQYF. Here the CDR3 DNA reads TGTGCCAGCAGCCCCGGGACAGGGGGCTACGAGCAGTACTTC.

This clone was found once. The chain combines TRBV27 with TRBJ2-7; 12 nucleotides align to TRBD2. The CDR3 is 15 amino acids. V was pared by 6 bases and J by 3 bases, with 6 bases of the junction left unmatched. CDR1 is MNHEY, CDR2 SMNVEV, per germline (reference sequence). CDR3 in amino acids: CASRPGLAGNYEQYF. DNA of the CDR3: TGTGCCAGCAGGCCCGGACTAGCGGGAAACTACGAGCAGTACTTC.

J is TRBJ1-3 and V is TRBV29-1; no clear D. In germline, CDR1 is SQVTM, CDR2 ANQGSEA. Deletions cut 1 base from V and 3 bases from J, with 4 bases between. The CDR3 spans 12 residues. CDR3 region: CSVEGGGNTIYF. In DNA, the CDR3 is TGCAGCGTTGAAGGGGGTGGAAACACCATATATTTT.

This chain connects TRBV14 to TRBJ2-1; no reliable D call. This CDR3 spans 13 amino acids. CDR1 is SGHDN and CDR2 is FVKESK in the germline V gene. The V end lost 8 bases, the J end lost 1 base, and 9 bases lay between the germline ends. CDR3 protein: CASAEVSYNEQFF. The CDR3 DNA follows: TGTGCCAGCGCCGAGGTTTCCTACAATGAGCAGTTCTTC.

The chain links TRBV5-1 to TRBJ2-2; unclear D gene. CDR1 and CDR2 from the germline V gene are SGHRS and YFSETQ. The CDR3 is made up of 20 amino acids. V was shortened by 0 bases and J by 4 bases, with 25 bases between the two germline ends. The CDR3 region is CASSLGVLDGVNGRTGELFF. DNA of the CDR3: TGCGCCAGCAGCTTGGGGGTCCTAGACGGAGTCAATGGTCGCACCGGGGAGCTGTTTTTT.